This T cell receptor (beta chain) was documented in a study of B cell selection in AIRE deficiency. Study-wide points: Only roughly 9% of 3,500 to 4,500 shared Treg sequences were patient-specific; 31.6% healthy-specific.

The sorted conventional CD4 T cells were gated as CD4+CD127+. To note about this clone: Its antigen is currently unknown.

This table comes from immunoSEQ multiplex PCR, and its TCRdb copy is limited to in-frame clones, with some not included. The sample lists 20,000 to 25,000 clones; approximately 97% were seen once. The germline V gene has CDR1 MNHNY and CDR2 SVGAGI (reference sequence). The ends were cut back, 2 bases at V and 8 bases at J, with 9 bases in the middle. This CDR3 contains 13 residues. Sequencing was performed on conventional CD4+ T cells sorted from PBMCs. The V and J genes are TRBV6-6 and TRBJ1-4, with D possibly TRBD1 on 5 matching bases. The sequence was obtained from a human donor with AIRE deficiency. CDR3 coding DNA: TGTGCCAGCAGTTACGGGACGGACGAAAAACTGTTTTTT. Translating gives CASSYGTDEKLFF.